These 27 T cell receptor beta chains share one sample of origin, sequenced in a study of T cell responses to AZD1222 COVID-19 vaccine. The method was immunoSEQ multiplex PCR; TCRdb's version includes in-frame clones alone and lacks a portion of them. Of some 99,000 clones listed, around 85% are singletons. This specimen consisted of peripheral blood, obtained 28 days after the second AZD1222 dose. These receptors all stem from an adult who received the AZD1222 COVID-19 vaccine.

The rearrangement uses TRBV2 and TRBJ2-7; D is unresolved. CDR3 length: 14 residues. Looked up from germline, CDR1 is SNHLY and CDR2 is FYNNEI. Trimming left V 8 bases short and J 2 bases short, with 16 bases between. The CDR3 loop reads CASGRTGQPYEQYF. The DNA for the CDR3 is TGTGCCAGCGGACGGACGGGTCAGCCCTACGAGCAGTACTTC.

The rearrangement links TRBV7-8 to TRBJ1-2; a weak D match, TRBD1 (6 bases). The V and J ends lost 5 bases and 8 bases respectively, with 12 bases between them. This CDR3 region has 12 residues. Germline V gene lookup returns CDR1 SGHVS and CDR2 FQNEAQ. CDR3 sequence: CASSLQGRGYTF. CDR3 nucleotides: TGTGCCAGCAGCCTACAGGGTAGGGGCTACACCTTC.

The chain combines TRBV7-8 with TRBJ2-4; perhaps TRBD2 as D (6 bases). This CDR3 spans 16 amino acids. Deletions cut 2 bases from V and 3 bases from J, with 14 bases between. Germline V gene lookup returns CDR1 SGHVS and CDR2 FQNEAQ. The CDR3 DNA sequence: TGTGCCAGCAGCTTACTTTCGGGAGACGGCAAAAACATTCAGTACTTC. Translation gives CASSLLSGDGKNIQYF. The variable domain in full, with the rest retrieved from reference TRBV7-8 and TRBJ2-4, is GAGVSQSPRYKVAKRGQDVALRCDPISGHVSLFWYQQALGQGPEFLTYFQNEAQLDKSGLPSDRFFAERPEGSVSTLKIQRTQQEDSAVYLCASSLLSGDGKNIQYFGAGTRLSVL.

This clone was detected a few times. This chain's CDR3 is CASTSTGQGVYGYTF. The CDR3 region has the DNA TGTGCCAGCACCTCTACGGGCCAGGGGGTTTATGGCTACACCTTC. The chain is built from TRBV28 and TRBJ1-2, with 7 nucleotides matching TRBD1. The ends lost 7 bases at V and 5 bases at J; junction bases unmatched: 13. The CDR3 spans 15 residues. Germline V gene lookup returns CDR1 MDHEN and CDR2 SYDVKM.

This sequence joins TRBV5-6 and TRBJ2-7, with D maybe TRBD2 (5 bases). Germline values: CDR1 SGHDT, CDR2 YYEEEE. CDR3 length: 16 residues. Trimming removed 4 bases at V and 2 bases at J, with 19 bases between. The CDR3 is CASSRVDSSTAYEQYF. CDR3 in DNA: TGTGCCAGCAGCAGGGTGGACTCATCTACGGCCTACGAGCAGTACTTC.

The table lists this clone with a count of one. This sequence joins TRBV7-2 and TRBJ1-2, with TRBD1 matching over 9 bases. Looked up from germline, CDR1 is SGHTA and CDR2 is FQGNSA. The junction had 4 bases not matched to a gene; V was cut back by 1 base and J by 4 bases. This CDR3 region has 15 residues. CDR3 in amino acids: CASSLGGTGTYGYTF. CDR3 bases: TGTGCCAGCAGCTTAGGCGGGACAGGGACCTATGGCTACACCTTC.

The chain carries TRBV2 and TRBJ1-1; TRBD1 matches at 7 bases. With 6 bases clipped from V and 2 bases from J, the junction kept 6 bases outside the gene matches. Looked up from germline, CDR1 is SNHLY and CDR2 is FYNNEI. The CDR3 runs to 14 residues. The CDR3 bases are TGTGCCAGCAGACCAACAGGGGTTAACACTGAAGCTTTCTTT. Amino acids: CASRPTGVNTEAFF. Based on the CDR3 plus reference TRBV2 and TRBJ1-1, the full variable domain is EPEVTQTPSHQVTQMGQEVILRCVPISNHLYFYWYRQILGQKVEFLVSFYNNEISEKSEIFDDQFSVERPDGSNFTLKIRSTKLEDSAMYFCASRPTGVNTEAFFGQGTRLTVV.

The chain joins TRBV15 to TRBJ2-7; 10 bases are shared with TRBD1. V shed 1 base and J 4 bases; nucleotides not matched to a gene: 4. This CDR3 is built from 15 residues. Germline V gene data show CDR1 as LNHNV and CDR2 as YYDKDF (reference sequence). The CDR3 DNA follows: TGTGCCACCAGCAGAGGGGGGACAGGGGAATACGAGCAGTACTTC. Translation gives CATSRGGTGEYEQYF.

The chain couples TRBV19 to TRBJ2-7; 8 nucleotides align to TRBD1. The junction had 7 bases not matched to a gene; V was cut back by 5 bases and J by 4 bases. Germline V gene lookup returns CDR1 LNHDA and CDR2 SQIVND (reference sequence). CDR3 size: 14 residues. CDR3 loop: CASSSDRDGYEQYF. The CDR3 DNA follows: TGTGCCAGTAGTTCGGACAGGGATGGATACGAGCAGTACTTC.

This clone was seen just once. The gene calls are TRBV19 and TRBJ2-5, with D maybe TRBD2 (6 bases). With 5 bases removed from V and 8 bases from J, the gap between germline ends came to 18 bases. CDR3 length: 14 residues. Germline V gene lookup returns CDR1 LNHDA and CDR2 SQIVND (reference sequence). CDR3 bases: TGTGCCAGTAGTCGGACCGGGAGCTTAGATACCCAGTACTTC. Translated, it gives CASSRTGSLDTQYF.

The chain carries TRBV6-5 and TRBJ2-2, with TRBD1 matching 8 bases. CDR3 length equals 14 residues. V dropped 6 bases and J dropped 4; count of bases not matched to a gene: 4. The germline V gene encodes CDR1 MNHEY and CDR2 SVGAGI. The CDR3 nucleotides read TGTGCCAGCAGGTGGGGACAGGCCACCGGGGAGCTGTTTTTT. Protein: CASRWGQATGELFF.

V gene TRBV5-1 combines with J gene TRBJ1-5; D is uncertain. Germline lookup yields CDR1 SGHRS and CDR2 YFSETQ. This CDR3 has 13 residues. V dropped 2 bases and J dropped 4 bases, with 7 bases sitting between them. CDR3 residues: CASSFGLNQPQHF. The CDR3 nucleotides read TGCGCCAGCAGCTTTGGGTTGAATCAGCCCCAGCATTTT.

This clone appeared a single time. V and J are TRBV29-1 and TRBJ2-7; D unclear. The CDR3 contains 13 residues. V gave up 4 bases and J gave up 0 bases, with 10 bases separating them. Germline V lookup: CDR1 SQVTM, CDR2 ANQGSEA. The CDR3 spells CSVGWGFSYEQYF. The CDR3 region has the DNA TGCAGCGTTGGATGGGGTTTCTCCTACGAGCAGTACTTC.

This clone was found a few times. Sequence at one end of the junction differs from germline and may be a read error. V gene TRBV5-6 combines with J gene TRBJ2-5; D ambiguous. Germline lookup yields CDR1 SGHDT and CDR2 YYEEEE. This CDR3 has 13 residues. This CDR3 is CASSLGTQGTQYF. In DNA form, the CDR3 reads TGTGCCAGCAGCCTTGGCACCCAAGGGACCCAGTACTTC.

This sequence joins TRBV11-2 and TRBJ1-2; D possibly corresponds to TRBD1 (6 bases). The CDR3 has 16 amino acids. Trimming took 4 bases from V and 6 from J, leaving 21 bases between them. In germline, CDR1 is SGHAT, CDR2 FQNNGV. The CDR3 here is CASSSTTKYRDNGYTF. The CDR3 nucleotides read TGTGCCAGCAGCTCAACTACTAAATACAGGGACAATGGCTACACCTTC.

The V gene is TRBV9, the J gene TRBJ2-7; D is perhaps TRBD1 or TRBD2 (5 bases each). Germline V gene data show CDR1 as SGDLS and CDR2 as YYNGEE. The CDR3 covers 15 residues. The V end was cut by 3 bases, the J end by 9 bases, with 22 bases between. CDR3 coding DNA: TGTGCCAGCAGCGGCCGGGACGAACCTCTATATGGGCAGTACTTC. This translates into CASSGRDEPLYGQYF.

This clone was recorded only once. This chain connects TRBV29-1 to TRBJ1-1, with a weak D call TRBD1 (6 bases). Germline V CDR1 and CDR2: SQVTM, ANQGSEA. There are 14 residues in the CDR3. DNA of the CDR3: TGCGGGGGGCGACGGGGTTTTACGAACACTGAAGCTTTCTTT. Protein: CGGRRGFTNTEAFF.

The chain has TRBV3-1 (or the pseudogene TRBV3-2) and TRBJ1-1; D gene ambiguous. The germline V and J ends were trimmed by 7 bases and 2 bases, with 14 bases remaining between them. This CDR3 has 14 residues. Germline CDR1 reads LGHDT; CDR2 reads YNNKEL (reference sequence). The CDR3 protein is CASIKEGRNTEAFF. The CDR3 DNA follows: TGTGCCAGCATAAAGGAAGGCAGAAACACTGAAGCTTTCTTT.

The genes are TRBV18 and TRBJ2-3; D is perhaps TRBD2 (6 bases). CDR1 and CDR2 from the germline V gene are KGHSH and LQKENI. Between the trimmed V and J ends, which lost 3 bases and 6 bases, there was a span of 16 bases. This CDR3 contains 15 residues. Written as DNA, the CDR3 is TGTGCCAGCTCACCCTCTGCGGGGAGCGTGGATACGCAGTATTTT. Its protein is CASSPSAGSVDTQYF.

As for this clone: Other DNA sequences in the sample encode the same CDR3. V usage is TRBV19 and J usage is TRBJ1-1; perhaps TRBD1 as D (6 bases). CDR1 and CDR2 from the germline V gene are LNHDA and SQIVND (reference sequence). This CDR3 is 12 amino acids long. Between the trimmed V and J ends, which lost 7 bases and 5 bases, there was a span of 11 bases. CDR3 sequence reads: CASTQGWTEAFF. CDR3 DNA sequence: TGTGCCAGTACCCAGGGGTGGACTGAAGCTTTCTTT.

This rearrangement joins TRBV4-1 to TRBJ2-1; 14 nucleotides agree with TRBD2. Trimming removed 3 bases from V and 5 bases from J; junction bases left unmatched: 9. The CDR3 length is 18 residues. Germline CDR1 is MGHRA and CDR2 is YSYEKL. This CDR3 is CASSHGRLAGGRDNEQFF. In DNA, the CDR3 is TGCGCCAGCAGCCACGGCCGACTAGCGGGAGGGCGTGACAATGAGCAGTTCTTC.

The gene calls are TRBV5-4 and TRBJ2-1, with TRBD2 matching over 7 bases. The V gene end was trimmed by 3 bases and the J gene end by 6 bases; junction bases not matched to a gene: 3. CDR1 is SGHNT, CDR2 YYREEE, per germline (reference sequence). The CDR3 runs to 13 residues. CDR3 protein: CASSSRTSNEQFF. The DNA for the CDR3 is TGTGCCAGCAGCTCTAGGACTAGCAATGAGCAGTTCTTC.

The chain carries TRBV27 and TRBJ2-5, with TRBD2 matching 9 bases. CDR1 MNHEY and CDR2 SMNVEV come from the germline V gene (reference sequence). This CDR3 is 14 amino acids long. Losses at the gene ends were 4 bases for V and 5 bases for J; bases not matched to a gene: 5. CDR3 DNA sequence: TGTGCCAGCAGTTCGGCGGGGGGGCTTGAGACCCAGTACTTC. As protein: CASSSAGGLETQYF.

The chain uses TRBV6-2 or TRBV6-3 and TRBJ2-7; the D is unclear. This CDR3 region has 13 residues. Germline values: CDR1 MNHEY, CDR2 SVGEGT. V was pared by 1 base and J by 3 bases, with 7 bases between. The CDR3 here is CASSYFNNYEQYF. The CDR3 nucleotides read TGTGCCAGCAGTTACTTCAATAACTACGAGCAGTACTTC.

This clone was picked up a small number of times. The V call is TRBV2, the J call TRBJ1-5, with D possibly being TRBD1 (6 bases). Trimming left V 4 bases short and J 9 bases short, with 10 bases between. CDR3 size: 12 residues. Germline V lookup: CDR1 SNHLY, CDR2 FYNNEI. CDR3 loop: CASSAVRGPQHF. For the CDR3, the DNA is TGTGCCAGCAGTGCGGTCAGGGGGCCCCAGCATTTT.

The CDR3 here is CASSLSTDAGSLRIEAFF. The CDR3 DNA reads as TGCGCCAGCAGCTTGTCAACCGATGCAGGAAGCCTAAGAATTGAAGCTTTCTTT. The gene calls are TRBV5-1 and TRBJ1-1; D not resolved. V lost 1 base and J 7 bases, leaving 26 bases between the germline ends. Germline CDR1 and CDR2: SGHRS and YFSETQ. This CDR3 has 18 amino acids.

The chain recombines TRBV11-1 with TRBJ2-1, with D perhaps TRBD2 (6 bases). The CDR3 covers 16 residues. CDR1 is SGHAT, CDR2 FQDESV, per germline (reference sequence). Trimming removed 1 base from V and 6 bases from J, with 16 bases in between. The CDR3 nucleotides read TGTGCCAGCAGCTTAGTGTTGGGGGACGGGGGCAATGAGCAGTTCTTC. Amino acid sequence: CASSLVLGDGGNEQFF.